This T cell receptor beta chain was retrieved from a study of chemoradiotherapy in HPV16-positive cancers. Study findings and constraints: Non-HPV-specific T cells did not expand in tumors during treatment, whereas candidate HPV-specific clones and E7-related motifs did. HPV-responsive T-cell expansion during chemoradiotherapy was linked to improved recurrence-free survival in HPV16-positive patients.

A word on this clone: What it recognizes is unknown. Other nucleotide sequences in the sample specify the same CDR3.

Repertoires were sampled repeatedly during chemoradiotherapy. This CDR3 region has 16 residues. CDR1 LGHNA and CDR2 YSLEER come from the germline V gene. Trimming cost V 0 bases and J 0 bases, with 8 bases left between them. Clones were read by immunoSEQ multiplex PCR, and TCRdb kept only the in-frame ones, dropping some. This table holds 6,000 or so clones, 73% found once. The sample was collected from a patient who underwent chemoradiotherapy. This sequence originates from a human donor with HPV-associated anogenital cancer. The chain uses TRBV4-3 and TRBJ1-4; possible D gene TRBD1, 5 bases. The CDR3 coding sequence is TGCGCCAGCAGCCAAGATTTAGGGGCAACTAATGAAAAACTGTTTTTT. It yields the protein CASSQDLGATNEKLFF.